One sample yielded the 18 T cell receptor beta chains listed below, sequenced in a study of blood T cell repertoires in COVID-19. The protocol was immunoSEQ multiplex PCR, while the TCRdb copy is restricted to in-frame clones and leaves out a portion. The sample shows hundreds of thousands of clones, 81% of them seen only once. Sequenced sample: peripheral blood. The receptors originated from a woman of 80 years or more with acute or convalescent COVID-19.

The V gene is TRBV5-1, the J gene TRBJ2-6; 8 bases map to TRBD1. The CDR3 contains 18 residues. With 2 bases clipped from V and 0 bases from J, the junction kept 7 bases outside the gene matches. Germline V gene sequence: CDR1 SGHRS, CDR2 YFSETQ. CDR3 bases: TGCGCCAGCAGCTTTGAACGGACAGGGTCCTCTGGGGCCAACGTCCTGACTTTC. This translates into CASSFERTGSSGANVLTF. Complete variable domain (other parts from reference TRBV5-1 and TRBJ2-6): KAGVTQTPRYLIKTRGQQVTLSCSPISGHRSVSWYQQTPGQGLQFLFEYFSETQRNKGNFPGRFSGRQFSNSRSEMNVSTLELGDSALYLCASSFERTGSSGANVLTFGAGSRLTVL.

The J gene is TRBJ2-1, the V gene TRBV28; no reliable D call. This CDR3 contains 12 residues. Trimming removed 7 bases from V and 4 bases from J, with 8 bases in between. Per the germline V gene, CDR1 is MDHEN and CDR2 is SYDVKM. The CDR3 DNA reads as TGTGCCAGCAACCCCGGTTACAATGAGCAGTTCTTC. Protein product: CASNPGYNEQFF.

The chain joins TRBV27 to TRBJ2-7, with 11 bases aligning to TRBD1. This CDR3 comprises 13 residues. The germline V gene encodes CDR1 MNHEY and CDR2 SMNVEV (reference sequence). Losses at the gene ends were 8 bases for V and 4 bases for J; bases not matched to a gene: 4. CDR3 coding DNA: TGTGCCAGCGGGACAGGGGGGAGGTACGAGCAGTACTTC. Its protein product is CASGTGGRYEQYF.

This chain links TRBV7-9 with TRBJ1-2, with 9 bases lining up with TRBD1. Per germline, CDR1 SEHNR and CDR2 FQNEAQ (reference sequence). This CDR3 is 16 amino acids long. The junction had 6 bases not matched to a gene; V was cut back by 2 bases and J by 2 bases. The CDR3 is CASSLRGQGENYGYTF. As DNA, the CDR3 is TGTGCCAGCAGCTTACGGGGACAGGGAGAAAACTATGGCTACACCTTC.

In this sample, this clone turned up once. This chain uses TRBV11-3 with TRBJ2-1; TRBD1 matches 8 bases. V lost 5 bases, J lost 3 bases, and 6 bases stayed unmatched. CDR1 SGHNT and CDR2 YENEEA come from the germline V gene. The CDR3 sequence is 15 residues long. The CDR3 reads CASSEDGTGYNEQFF. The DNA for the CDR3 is TGTGCCAGCAGCGAGGACGGGACAGGCTACAATGAGCAGTTCTTC.

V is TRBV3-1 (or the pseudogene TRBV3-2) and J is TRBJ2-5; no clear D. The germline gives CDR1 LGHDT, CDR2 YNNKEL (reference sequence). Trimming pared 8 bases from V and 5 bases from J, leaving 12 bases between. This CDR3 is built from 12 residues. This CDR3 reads CASGDPRETQYF. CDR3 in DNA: TGTGCCAGCGGCGACCCTAGGGAGACCCAGTACTTC.

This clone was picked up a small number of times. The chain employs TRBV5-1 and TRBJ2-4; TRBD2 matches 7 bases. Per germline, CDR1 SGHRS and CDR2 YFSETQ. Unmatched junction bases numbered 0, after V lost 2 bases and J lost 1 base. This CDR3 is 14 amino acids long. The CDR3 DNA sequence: TGCGCCAGCAGCTTCGGGAGGGCCAAAAACATTCAGTACTTC. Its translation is CASSFGRAKNIQYF.

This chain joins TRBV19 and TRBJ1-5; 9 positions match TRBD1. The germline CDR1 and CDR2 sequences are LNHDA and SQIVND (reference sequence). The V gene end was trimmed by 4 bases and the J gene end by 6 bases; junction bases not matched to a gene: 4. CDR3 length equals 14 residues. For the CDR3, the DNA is TGTGCCAGTAGTAAGGACAGGGGCACTCAGCCCCAGCATTTT. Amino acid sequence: CASSKDRGTQPQHF.

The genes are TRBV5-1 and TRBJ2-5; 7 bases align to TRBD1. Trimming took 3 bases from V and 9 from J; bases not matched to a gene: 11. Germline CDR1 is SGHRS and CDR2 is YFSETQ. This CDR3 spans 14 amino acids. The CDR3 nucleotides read TGCGCCAGCAGCTCGGACAGGCCTCGGTCGGCCCAGTACTTC. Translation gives CASSSDRPRSAQYF.

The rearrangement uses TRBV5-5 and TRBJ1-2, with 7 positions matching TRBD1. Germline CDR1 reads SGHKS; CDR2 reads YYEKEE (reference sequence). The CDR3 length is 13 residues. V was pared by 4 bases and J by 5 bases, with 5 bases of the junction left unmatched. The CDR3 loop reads CASSLQGEYGYTF. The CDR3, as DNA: TGTGCCAGCAGCCTCCAGGGGGAATATGGCTACACCTTC.

CDR3: CASSRQEISGNTIYF. DNA for the CDR3: TGTGCCAGCAGCAGACAGGAGATCTCTGGAAACACCATATATTTT. The genes are TRBV7-8 and TRBJ1-3; TRBD1 might be the D (6 bases). The CDR3 has 15 amino acids. V shed 5 bases and J shed 0 bases, with 11 bases lying between them. Germline V CDR1 and CDR2: SGHVS, FQNEAQ.

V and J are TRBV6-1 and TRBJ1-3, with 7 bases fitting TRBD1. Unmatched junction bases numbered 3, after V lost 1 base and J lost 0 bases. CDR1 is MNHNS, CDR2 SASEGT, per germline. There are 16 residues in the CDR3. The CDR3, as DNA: TGTGCCAGCAGTGAAGGATCAGGGGGCTCTGGAAACACCATATATTTT. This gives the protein CASSEGSGGSGNTIYF.

The CDR3 spells CASTTGPSPLHF. CDR3 nucleotide sequence: TGTGCCAGCACCACAGGGCCATCACCCCTCCACTTT. The chain links TRBV2 to TRBJ1-6, with D possibly being TRBD1 (6 bases). Germline values: CDR1 SNHLY, CDR2 FYNNEI. Trimming took 7 bases from V and 10 from J, leaving 11 bases between them. The CDR3 length is 12 residues.

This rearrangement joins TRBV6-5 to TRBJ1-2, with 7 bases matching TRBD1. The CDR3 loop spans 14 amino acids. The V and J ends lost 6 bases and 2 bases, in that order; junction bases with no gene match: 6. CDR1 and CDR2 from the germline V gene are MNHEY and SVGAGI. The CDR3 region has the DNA TGTGCCAGCAGCCGGGACAGTGCCAACTATGGCTACACCTTC. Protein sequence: CASSRDSANYGYTF.

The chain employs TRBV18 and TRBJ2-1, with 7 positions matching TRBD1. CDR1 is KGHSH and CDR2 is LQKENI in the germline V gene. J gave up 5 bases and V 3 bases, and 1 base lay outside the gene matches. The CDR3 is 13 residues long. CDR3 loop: CASSPGQNNEQFF. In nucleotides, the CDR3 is TGTGCCAGCTCACCGGGACAGAACAATGAGCAGTTCTTC. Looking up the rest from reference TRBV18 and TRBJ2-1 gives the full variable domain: NAGVMQNPRHLVRRRGQEARLRCSPMKGHSHVYWYRQLPEEGLKFMVYLQKENIIDESGMPKERFSAEFPKEGPSILRIQQVVRGDSAAYFCASSPGQNNEQFFGPGTRLTVL.

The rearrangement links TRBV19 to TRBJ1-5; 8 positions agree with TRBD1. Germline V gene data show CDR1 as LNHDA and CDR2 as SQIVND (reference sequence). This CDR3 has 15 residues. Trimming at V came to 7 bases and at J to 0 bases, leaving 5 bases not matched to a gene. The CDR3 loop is CASTSGGLSNQPQHF. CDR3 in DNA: TGTGCCAGTACCTCAGGGGGCCTTAGCAATCAGCCCCAGCATTTT.

In DNA, the CDR3 is TGTGCCAGCAGCCAAGATTTGGGCCAGTTGCGCTCTGGGGCCAACGTCCTGACTTTC. Its translation: CASSQDLGQLRSGANVLTF. The chain has TRBV3-1 (or the pseudogene TRBV3-2) and TRBJ2-6; D not resolved. The V and J ends lost 0 bases and 0 bases respectively, with 15 bases between them. The CDR3 is 19 residues long. CDR1 is LGHDT and CDR2 is YNNKEL in the germline V gene (reference sequence).

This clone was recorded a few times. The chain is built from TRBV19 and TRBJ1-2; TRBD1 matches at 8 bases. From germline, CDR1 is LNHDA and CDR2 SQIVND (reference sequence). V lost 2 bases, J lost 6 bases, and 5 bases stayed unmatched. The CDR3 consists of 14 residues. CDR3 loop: CASSIPMTGDGYTF. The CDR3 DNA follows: TGTGCCAGTAGTATACCCATGACAGGGGATGGCTACACCTTC.